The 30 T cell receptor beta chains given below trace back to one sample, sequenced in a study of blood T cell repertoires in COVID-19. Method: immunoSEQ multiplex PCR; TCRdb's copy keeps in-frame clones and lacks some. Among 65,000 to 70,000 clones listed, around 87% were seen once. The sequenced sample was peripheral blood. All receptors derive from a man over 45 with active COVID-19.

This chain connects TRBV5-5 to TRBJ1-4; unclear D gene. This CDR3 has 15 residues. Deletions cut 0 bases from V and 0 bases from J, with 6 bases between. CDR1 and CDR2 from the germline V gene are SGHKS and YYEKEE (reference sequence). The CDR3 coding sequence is TGTGCCAGCAGCTTGGCGGTCGCAACTAATGAAAAACTGTTTTTT. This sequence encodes CASSLAVATNEKLFF. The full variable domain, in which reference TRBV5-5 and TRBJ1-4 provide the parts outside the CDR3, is DAGVTQSPTHLIKTRGQQVTLRCSPISGHKSVSWYQQVLGQGPQFIFQYYEKEERGRGNFPDRFSARQFPNYSSELNVNALLLGDSALYLCASSLAVATNEKLFFGSGTQLSVL.

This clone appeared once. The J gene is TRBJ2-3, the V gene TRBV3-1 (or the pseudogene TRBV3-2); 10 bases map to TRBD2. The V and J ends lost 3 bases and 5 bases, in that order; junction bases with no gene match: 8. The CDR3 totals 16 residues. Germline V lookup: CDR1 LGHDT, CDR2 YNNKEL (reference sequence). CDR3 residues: CASSHPLAGVGDTQYF. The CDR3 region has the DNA TGTGCCAGCAGCCACCCCCTAGCGGGAGTAGGAGATACGCAGTATTTT.

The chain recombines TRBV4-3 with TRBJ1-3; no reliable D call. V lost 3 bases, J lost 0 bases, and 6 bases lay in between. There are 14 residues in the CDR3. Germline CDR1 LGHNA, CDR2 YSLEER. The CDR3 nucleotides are TGCGCCAGCAGCCAGGAGTACTCTGGAAACACCATATATTTT. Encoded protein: CASSQEYSGNTIYF.

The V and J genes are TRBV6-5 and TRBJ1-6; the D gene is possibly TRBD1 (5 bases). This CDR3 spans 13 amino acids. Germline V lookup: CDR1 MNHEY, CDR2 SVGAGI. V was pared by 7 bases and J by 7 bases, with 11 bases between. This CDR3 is CASTRGRNSPLHF. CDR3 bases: TGTGCCAGCACACGGGGGAGAAATTCACCCCTCCACTTT.

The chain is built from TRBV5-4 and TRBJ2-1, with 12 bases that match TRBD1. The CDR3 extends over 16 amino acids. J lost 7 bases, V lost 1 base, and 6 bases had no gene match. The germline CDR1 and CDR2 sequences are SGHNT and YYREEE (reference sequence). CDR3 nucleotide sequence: TGTGCCAGCAGCTTGTCAGGGACAGGGGGCGGGAATGAGCAGTTCTTC. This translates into CASSLSGTGGGNEQFF.

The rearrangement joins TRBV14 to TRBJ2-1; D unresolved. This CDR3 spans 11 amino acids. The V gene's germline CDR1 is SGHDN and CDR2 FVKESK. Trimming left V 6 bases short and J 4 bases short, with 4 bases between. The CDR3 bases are TGTGCCAGCAGTTCATACAATGAGCAGTTCTTC. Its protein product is CASSSYNEQFF.

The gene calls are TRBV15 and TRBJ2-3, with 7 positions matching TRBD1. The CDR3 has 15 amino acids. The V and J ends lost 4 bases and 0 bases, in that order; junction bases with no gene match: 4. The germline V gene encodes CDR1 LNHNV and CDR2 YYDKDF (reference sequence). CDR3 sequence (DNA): TGTGCCACCAGCATCGACAGGGAAAGCACAGATACGCAGTATTTT. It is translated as CATSIDRESTDTQYF.

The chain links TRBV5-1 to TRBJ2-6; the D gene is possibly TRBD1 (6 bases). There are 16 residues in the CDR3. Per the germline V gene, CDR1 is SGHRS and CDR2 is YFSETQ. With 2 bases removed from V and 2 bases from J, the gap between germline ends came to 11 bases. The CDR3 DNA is TGCGCCAGCAGCTTAGACACAGGGCCTGGGGCCAACGTCCTGACTTTC. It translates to CASSLDTGPGANVLTF.

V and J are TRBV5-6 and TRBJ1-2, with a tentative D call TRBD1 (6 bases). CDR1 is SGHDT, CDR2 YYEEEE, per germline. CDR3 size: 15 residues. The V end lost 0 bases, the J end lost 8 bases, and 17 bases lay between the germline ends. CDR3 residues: CASSLGGRGLGGYTF. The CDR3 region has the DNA TGTGCCAGCAGCTTGGGTGGCAGGGGTTTGGGCGGCTACACCTTC.

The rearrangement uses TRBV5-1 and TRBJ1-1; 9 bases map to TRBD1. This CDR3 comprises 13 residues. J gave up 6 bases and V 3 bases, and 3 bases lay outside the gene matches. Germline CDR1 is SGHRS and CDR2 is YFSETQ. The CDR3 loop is CASSWTGVAEAFF. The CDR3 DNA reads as TGCGCCAGCAGCTGGACAGGGGTCGCTGAAGCTTTCTTT.

This CDR3 is CASSPSGPGGTIFGYTF. The CDR3 nucleotides are TGTGCCAGCAGCCCATCCGGACCGGGGGGGACTATCTTCGGCTACACCTTC. The V call is TRBV9, the J call TRBJ1-2, with D possibly TRBD1 on 5 matching bases. In germline, CDR1 is SGDLS, CDR2 YYNGEE. The CDR3 covers 17 residues. V lost 4 bases, J lost 8 bases, and 27 bases lay in between.

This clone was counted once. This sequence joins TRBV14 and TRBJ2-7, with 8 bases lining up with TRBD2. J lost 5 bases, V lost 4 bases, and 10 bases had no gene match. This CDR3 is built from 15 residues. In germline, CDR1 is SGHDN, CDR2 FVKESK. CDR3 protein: CASSLLSGGPNEQYF. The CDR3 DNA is TGTGCCAGCAGCCTTTTATCGGGAGGGCCAAACGAGCAGTACTTC. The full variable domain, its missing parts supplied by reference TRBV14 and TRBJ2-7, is EAGVTQFPSHSVIEKGQTVTLRCDPISGHDNLYWYRRVMGKEIKFLLHFVKESKQDESGMPNNRFLAERTGGTYSTLKVQPAELEDSGVYFCASSLLSGGPNEQYFGPGTRLTVT.

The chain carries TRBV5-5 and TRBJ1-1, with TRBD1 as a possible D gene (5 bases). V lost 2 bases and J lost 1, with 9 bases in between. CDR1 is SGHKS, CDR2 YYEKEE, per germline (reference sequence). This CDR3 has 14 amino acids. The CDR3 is CASSFLTGNTEAFF. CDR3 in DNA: TGTGCCAGCAGCTTTCTTACAGGGAACACTGAAGCTTTCTTT.

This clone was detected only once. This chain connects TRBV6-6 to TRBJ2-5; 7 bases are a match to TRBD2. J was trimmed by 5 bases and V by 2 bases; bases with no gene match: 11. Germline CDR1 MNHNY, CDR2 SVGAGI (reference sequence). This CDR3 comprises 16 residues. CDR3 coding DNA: TGTGCCAGCAGTTACCGCGCGGGAGCGGTGGGGGAGACCCAGTACTTC. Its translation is CASSYRAGAVGETQYF.

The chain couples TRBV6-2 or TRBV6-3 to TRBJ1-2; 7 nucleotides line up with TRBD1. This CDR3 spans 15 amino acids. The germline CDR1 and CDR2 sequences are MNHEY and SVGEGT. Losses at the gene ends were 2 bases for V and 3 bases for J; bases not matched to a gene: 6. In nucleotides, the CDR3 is TGTGCCAGCAGTTACACCACAGGGGTGGACTATGGCTACACCTTC. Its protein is CASSYTTGVDYGYTF.

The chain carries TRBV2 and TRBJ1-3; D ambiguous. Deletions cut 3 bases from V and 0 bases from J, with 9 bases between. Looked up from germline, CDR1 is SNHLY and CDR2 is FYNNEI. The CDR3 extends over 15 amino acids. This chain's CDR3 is CASSDDTFSGNTIYF. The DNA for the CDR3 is TGTGCCAGCAGTGACGACACGTTCTCTGGAAACACCATATATTTT.

The DNA for the CDR3 is TGTGCTAGTGGCCCCGGACAGGGAGCTAACTATGGCTACACCTTC. Translating it yields CASGPGQGANYGYTF. The chain carries TRBV12-5 and TRBJ1-2; the match to TRBD1 covers 8 bases. Germline-derived CDR1 and CDR2 are LGHNT and FRNRAP. The V gene end was trimmed by 6 bases and the J gene end by 0 bases; junction bases not matched to a gene: 6. The CDR3 covers 15 residues.

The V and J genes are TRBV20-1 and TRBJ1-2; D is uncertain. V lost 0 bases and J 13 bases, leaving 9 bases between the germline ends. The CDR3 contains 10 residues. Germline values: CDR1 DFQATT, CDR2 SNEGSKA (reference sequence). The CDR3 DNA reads TGCAGTGCTAGAGATATCGCTATCACCTTC. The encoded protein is CSARDIAITF.

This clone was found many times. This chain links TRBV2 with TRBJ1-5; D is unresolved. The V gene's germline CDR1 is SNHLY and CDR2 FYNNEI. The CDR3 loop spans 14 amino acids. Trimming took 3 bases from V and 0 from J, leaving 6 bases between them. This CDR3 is CASSDSHSNQPQHF. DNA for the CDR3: TGTGCCAGCAGTGACAGTCATAGCAATCAGCCCCAGCATTTT. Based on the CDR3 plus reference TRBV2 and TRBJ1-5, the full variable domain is EPEVTQTPSHQVTQMGQEVILRCVPISNHLYFYWYRQILGQKVEFLVSFYNNEISEKSEIFDDQFSVERPDGSNFTLKIRSTKLEDSAMYFCASSDSHSNQPQHFGDGTRLSIL.

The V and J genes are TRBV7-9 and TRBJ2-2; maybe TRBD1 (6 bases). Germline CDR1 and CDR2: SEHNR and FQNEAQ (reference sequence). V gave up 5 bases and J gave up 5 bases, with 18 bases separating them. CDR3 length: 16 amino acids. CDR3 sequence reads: CASSPQKQGGTGELFF. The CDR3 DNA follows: TGTGCCAGCAGCCCCCAAAAACAGGGTGGGACCGGGGAGCTGTTTTTT. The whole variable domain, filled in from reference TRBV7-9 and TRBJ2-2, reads DTGVSQNPRHKITKRGQNVTFRCDPISEHNRLYWYRQTLGQGPEFLTYFQNEAQLEKSRLLSDRFSAERPKGSFSTLEIQRTEQGDSAMYLCASSPQKQGGTGELFFGEGSRLTVL.

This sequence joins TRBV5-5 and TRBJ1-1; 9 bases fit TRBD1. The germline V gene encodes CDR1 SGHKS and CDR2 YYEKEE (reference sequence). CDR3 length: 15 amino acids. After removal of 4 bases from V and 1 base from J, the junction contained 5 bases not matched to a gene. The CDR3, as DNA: TGTGCCAGCAGCCGACAGGGGGTTTGGAACACTGAAGCTTTCTTT. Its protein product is CASSRQGVWNTEAFF. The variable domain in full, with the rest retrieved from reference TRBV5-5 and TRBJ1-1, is DAGVTQSPTHLIKTRGQQVTLRCSPISGHKSVSWYQQVLGQGPQFIFQYYEKEERGRGNFPDRFSARQFPNYSSELNVNALLLGDSALYLCASSRQGVWNTEAFFGQGTRLTVV.

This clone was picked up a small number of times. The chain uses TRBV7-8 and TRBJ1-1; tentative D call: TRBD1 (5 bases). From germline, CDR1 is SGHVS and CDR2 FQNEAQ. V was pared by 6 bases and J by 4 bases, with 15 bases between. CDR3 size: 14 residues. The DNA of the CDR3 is TGTGCCAGCAGGCGCGGGGGGGAGGGCACTGAAGCTTTCTTT. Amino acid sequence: CASRRGGEGTEAFF. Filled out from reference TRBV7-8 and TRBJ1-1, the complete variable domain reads GAGVSQSPRYKVAKRGQDVALRCDPISGHVSLFWYQQALGQGPEFLTYFQNEAQLDKSGLPSDRFFAERPEGSVSTLKIQRTQQEDSAVYLCASRRGGEGTEAFFGQGTRLTVV.

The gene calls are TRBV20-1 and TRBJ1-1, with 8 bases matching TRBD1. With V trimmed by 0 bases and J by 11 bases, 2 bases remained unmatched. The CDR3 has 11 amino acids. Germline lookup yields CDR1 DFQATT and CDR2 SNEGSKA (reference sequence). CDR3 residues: CSARDRTGAFF. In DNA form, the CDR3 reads TGCAGTGCTAGAGATAGGACAGGGGCTTTCTTT.

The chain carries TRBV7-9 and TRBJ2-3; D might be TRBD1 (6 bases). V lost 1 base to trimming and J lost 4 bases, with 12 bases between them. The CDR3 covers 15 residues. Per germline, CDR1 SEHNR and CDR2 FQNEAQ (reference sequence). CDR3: CASSLVDSSADTQYF. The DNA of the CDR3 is TGTGCCAGCAGCTTAGTGGACAGTTCCGCAGATACGCAGTATTTT.

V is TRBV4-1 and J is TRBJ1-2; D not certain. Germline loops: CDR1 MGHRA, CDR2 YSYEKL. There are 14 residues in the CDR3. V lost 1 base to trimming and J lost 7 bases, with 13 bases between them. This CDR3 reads CASSQVVSPGGYTF. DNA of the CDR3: TGCGCCAGCAGCCAAGTAGTATCCCCTGGTGGCTACACCTTC.

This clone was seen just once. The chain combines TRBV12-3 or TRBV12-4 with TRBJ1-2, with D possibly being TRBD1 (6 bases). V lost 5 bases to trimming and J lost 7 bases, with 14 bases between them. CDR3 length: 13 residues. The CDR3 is CASSDSGVGGYTF. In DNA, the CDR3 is TGTGCCAGCAGTGATTCAGGGGTTGGTGGCTACACCTTC.

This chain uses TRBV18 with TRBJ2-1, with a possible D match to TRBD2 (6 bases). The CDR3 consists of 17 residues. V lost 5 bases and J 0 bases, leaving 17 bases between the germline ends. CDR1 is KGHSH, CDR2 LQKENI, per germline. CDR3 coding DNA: TGTGCCAGCTCAGCTGGACTGGACTACAGCTCCTACAATGAGCAGTTCTTC. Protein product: CASSAGLDYSSYNEQFF.

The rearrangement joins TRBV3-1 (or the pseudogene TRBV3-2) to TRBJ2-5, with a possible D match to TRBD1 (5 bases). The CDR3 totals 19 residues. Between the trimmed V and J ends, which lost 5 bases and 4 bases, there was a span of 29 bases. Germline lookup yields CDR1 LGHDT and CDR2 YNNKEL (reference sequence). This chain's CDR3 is CASSSGFLQADSTGETQYF. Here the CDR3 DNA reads TGTGCCAGCAGCTCAGGTTTCCTACAAGCAGACAGCACTGGAGAGACCCAGTACTTC.

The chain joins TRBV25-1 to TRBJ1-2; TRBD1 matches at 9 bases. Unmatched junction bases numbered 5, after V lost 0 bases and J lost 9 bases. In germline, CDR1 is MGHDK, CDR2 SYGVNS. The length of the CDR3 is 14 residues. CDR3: CASSEYDRGSSYTF. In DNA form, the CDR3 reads TGTGCCAGCAGTGAATATGACAGGGGGTCTAGCTACACCTTC.

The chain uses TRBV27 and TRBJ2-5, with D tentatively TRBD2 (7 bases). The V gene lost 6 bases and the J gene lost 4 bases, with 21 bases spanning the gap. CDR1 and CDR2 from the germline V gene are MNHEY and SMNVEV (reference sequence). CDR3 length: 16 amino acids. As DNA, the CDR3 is TGTGCCAGCAGGTCGATAGGACTAGGGGGTACAGAGACCCAGTACTTC. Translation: CASRSIGLGGTETQYF.